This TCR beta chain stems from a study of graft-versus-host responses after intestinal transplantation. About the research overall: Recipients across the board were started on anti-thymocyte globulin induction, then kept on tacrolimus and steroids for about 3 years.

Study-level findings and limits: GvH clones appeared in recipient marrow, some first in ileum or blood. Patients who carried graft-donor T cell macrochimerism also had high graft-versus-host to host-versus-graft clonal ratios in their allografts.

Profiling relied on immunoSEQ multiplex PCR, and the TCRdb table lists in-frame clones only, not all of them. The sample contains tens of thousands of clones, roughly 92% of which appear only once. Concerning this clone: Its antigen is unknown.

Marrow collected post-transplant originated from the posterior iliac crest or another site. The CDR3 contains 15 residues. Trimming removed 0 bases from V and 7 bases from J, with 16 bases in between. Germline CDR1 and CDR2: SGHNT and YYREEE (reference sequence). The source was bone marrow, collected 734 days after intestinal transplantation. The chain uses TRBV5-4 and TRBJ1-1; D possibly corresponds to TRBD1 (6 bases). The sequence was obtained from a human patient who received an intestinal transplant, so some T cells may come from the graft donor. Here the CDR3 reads CASSLVVRGEVEAFF. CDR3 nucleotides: TGTGCCAGCAGCTTGGTTGTCAGGGGTGAGGTTGAAGCTTTCTTT.